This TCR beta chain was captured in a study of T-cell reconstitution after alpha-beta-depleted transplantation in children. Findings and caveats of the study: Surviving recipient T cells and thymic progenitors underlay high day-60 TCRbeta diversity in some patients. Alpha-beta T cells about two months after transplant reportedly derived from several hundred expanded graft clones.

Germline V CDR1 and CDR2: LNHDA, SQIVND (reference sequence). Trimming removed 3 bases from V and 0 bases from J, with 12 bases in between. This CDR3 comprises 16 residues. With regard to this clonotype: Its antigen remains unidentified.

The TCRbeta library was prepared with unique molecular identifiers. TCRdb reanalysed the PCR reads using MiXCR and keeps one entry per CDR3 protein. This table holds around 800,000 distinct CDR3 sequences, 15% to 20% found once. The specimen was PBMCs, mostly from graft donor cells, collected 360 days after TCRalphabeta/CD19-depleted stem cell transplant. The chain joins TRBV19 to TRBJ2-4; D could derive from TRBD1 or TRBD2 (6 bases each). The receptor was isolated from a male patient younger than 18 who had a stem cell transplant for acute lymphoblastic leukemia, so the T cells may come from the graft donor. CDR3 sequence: CASSIFGGLAKNIQYF. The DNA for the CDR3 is TGTGCCAGTAGTATTTTCGGGGGCCTAGCCAAAAACATTCAGTACTTC.